These T cell receptor beta chains were read from a single sample in a study of blood T cell repertoires in COVID-19. The assay was immunoSEQ multiplex PCR, and TCRdb's table has in-frame clones only and misses some. The sample carries some 140,000 clones, around 85% recorded once. The specimen sequenced was peripheral blood. The receptors were gathered from a woman older than 75 with acute or convalescent COVID-19. Both conserved end residues are part of each CDR3. D genes are given only for firm matches. The size field is filled for only some rows; it gives once, few, many or a size class.

TRBV20-1	NA	NA	TRBJ2-3	CSASRVDTQYF	TGCAGTGCTAGCCGGGTAGATACGCAGTATTTT
TRBV10-3	TRBD1	NA	TRBJ1-6	CAIRGTGSNSPLHF	TGTGCCATCAGGGGGACAGGGAGCAATTCACCCCTCCACTTT
TRBV12-3/TRBV12-4	NA	few	TRBJ1-3	CASRWTPGNTIYF	TGTGCCAGCAGGTGGACACCCGGAAACACCATATATTTT
TRBV11-2	TRBD1	NA	TRBJ1-1	CASSAGQVNTEAFF	TGTGCCAGCAGCGCGGGACAGGTGAACACTGAAGCTTTCTTT
TRBV7-9	TRBD1	NA	TRBJ1-6	CASSLGGQNSPLHF	TGTGCCAGCAGCCTAGGGGGACAGAATTCACCCCTCCACTTT
TRBV2	TRBD1	NA	TRBJ2-7	CASREGQGASYEQYF	TGTGCCAGCAGGGAGGGACAGGGGGCCTCCTACGAGCAGTACTTC
TRBV5-1	TRBD1	few	TRBJ1-2	CASSLAGQGTGGYTF	TGCGCCAGCAGCTTGGCGGGACAGGGAACCGGCGGCTACACCTTC
TRBV20-1	NA	NA	TRBJ2-5	CSAIDRGETQYF	TGCAGTGCTATTGACCGCGGAGAGACCCAGTACTTC
TRBV5-1	NA	NA	TRBJ1-6	CASSLKGGLDNSPLHF	TGCGCCAGCAGCTTGAAAGGCGGCTTGGATAATTCACCCCTCCACTTT
TRBV7-3	NA	NA	TRBJ2-3	CASSLDRSTDTQYF	TGTGCCAGCAGTTTGGACAGATCAACAGATACGCAGTATTTT
TRBV5-4	NA	NA	TRBJ1-4	CASSSTATNEKLFF	TGTGCCAGCAGCTCTACAGCAACTAATGAAAAACTGTTTTTT
TRBV5-4	TRBD1	NA	TRBJ1-1	CASSRPGGSYTEAFF	TGTGCCAGCAGCCGTCCAGGGGGCAGCTACACTGAAGCTTTCTTT
TRBV6-2/TRBV6-3	NA	few	TRBJ1-3	CASSTSPRESGNTIYF	TGTGCCAGCAGTACGAGCCCACGAGAATCTGGAAACACCATATATTTT
TRBV12-3/TRBV12-4	TRBD1	NA	TRBJ2-2	CASRSTGLGELFF	TGTGCCAGCAGATCGACAGGGCTCGGGGAGCTGTTTTTT
TRBV19	TRBD2	NA	TRBJ2-6	CASSIGLAGAPFSGANVLTF	TGTGCCAGTAGTATTGGACTAGCGGGGGCGCCCTTCTCTGGGGCCAACGTCCTGACTTTC
TRBV5-6	TRBD1	NA	TRBJ2-7	CASSSTPWGQGTYEQYF	TGTGCCAGCAGCTCCACCCCGTGGGGACAGGGGACCTACGAGCAGTACTTC
TRBV24-1	TRBD1	few	TRBJ1-1	CATSDFRGLTEAFF	TGTGCCACCAGTGACTTCAGGGGGCTTACTGAAGCTTTCTTT
TRBV19	NA	NA	TRBJ1-2	CASSIEKHDYGYTF	TGTGCCAGTAGTATTGAGAAGCACGACTATGGCTACACCTTC
TRBV5-4	NA	NA	TRBJ1-2	CASQTGASPDGYTF	TGTGCATCTCAGACTGGGGCCAGTCCCGATGGCTACACCTTC
TRBV18	NA	NA	TRBJ2-3	CASSPGLSDTQYF	TGTGCCAGCTCACCCGGACTTTCAGATACGCAGTATTTT
TRBV5-1	NA	NA	TRBJ2-2	CASSLSQGTGELFF	TGCGCCAGCAGCTTGTCGCAGGGGACCGGGGAGCTGTTTTTT
TRBV7-2	TRBD1	once	TRBJ2-7	CASSFRRDSVYEQYF	TGTGCCAGCAGCTTTAGAAGGGACAGTGTCTACGAGCAGTACTTC
TRBV9	NA	NA	TRBJ1-4	CASSPRGDEKLFF	TGTGCCAGCAGCCCCCGCGGGGATGAAAAACTGTTTTTT
TRBV5-6	TRBD1	NA	TRBJ1-2	CASSFGQGYGYTF	TGTGCCAGCAGCTTTGGACAGGGCTATGGCTACACCTTC
TRBV20-1	TRBD2	NA	TRBJ2-3	CSALTSDTQYF	TGCAGTGCCTTGACTAGCGATACGCAGTATTTT
TRBV4-3	NA	NA	TRBJ1-4	CASSQDQGGVDEKLFF	TGCGCCAGCAGCCAAGATCAAGGGGGGGTAGATGAAAAACTGTTTTTT
TRBV30	TRBD1	NA	TRBJ2-2	CAWSVFRGLDTGELFF	TGTGCCTGGAGTGTATTCAGGGGGCTCGACACCGGGGAGCTGTTTTTT